One sample yielded the 9 T cell receptor beta chains listed below, sequenced in a study of blood T cells in healthy people across ages. The second PCR ran roughly 7 to 11 cycles with a sample-barcoded 5' primer and J-beta primers. TCRdb reprocessed the 5' RACE reads via MiXCR and lists one record per CDR3 protein. The profile shows about 640,000 distinct CDR3 sequences, 58% of them singletons. The sample was blood. These receptors came from a man between 60 and 70 years old in good health.

This clonotype has more than one count but fewer than ten. This rearrangement joins TRBV6-6 to TRBJ2-1; the D is unclear. The CDR3 totals 12 residues. CDR1 and CDR2 from the germline V gene are MNHNY and SVGAGI (reference sequence). V lost 5 bases and J 6 bases, leaving 8 bases between the germline ends. CDR3 coding DNA: TGTGCCAGCAGTCAGTCCCCCAATGAGCAGTTCTTC. Protein sequence: CASSQSPNEQFF.

This sequence joins TRBV11-2 and TRBJ1-2; 8 bases map to TRBD1. Looked up from germline, CDR1 is SGHAT and CDR2 is FQNNGV. V shed 4 bases and J 5 bases; nucleotides not matched to a gene: 9. The CDR3 totals 15 residues. DNA for the CDR3: TGTGCCAGCAGCTCGGACAGGGTCGTTCCTTATGGCTACACCTTC. Translating it yields CASSSDRVVPYGYTF.

About this clonotype itself: At one end, the junction sequence differs from germline, possibly due to a read error. This chain connects TRBV7-2 to TRBJ1-2, with D unresolved. CDR3 length: 14 amino acids. Per the germline V gene, CDR1 is SGHTA and CDR2 is FQGNSA. Here the CDR3 DNA reads TGTGCCAGCAGCGTAGCAGGCAGTCCCTATGGCTACACCTTC. Residues: CASSVAGSPYGYTF.

This chain uses TRBV3-1 with TRBJ2-7; 9 bases are shared with TRBD1. V shed 4 bases, J shed 5 bases, and the junction held 6 bases outside the gene matches. Germline CDR1 is LGHDT and CDR2 is YNNKEL (reference sequence). There are 14 residues in the CDR3. CDR3 protein: CASSRAGDRDEQYF. The DNA of the CDR3 is TGTGCCAGCAGCCGAGCAGGGGACAGGGACGAGCAGTACTTC.

This sequence joins TRBV7-2 and TRBJ1-4; 8 bases match TRBD1. The V gene end was trimmed by 5 bases and the J gene end by 8 bases; junction bases not matched to a gene: 10. CDR3 length: 15 amino acids. The germline V gene has CDR1 SGHTA and CDR2 FQGNSA. DNA for the CDR3: TGTGCCAGCAGCCCCGTGGCAGGGGGCTCAGAAAAACTGTTTTTT. Amino acids: CASSPVAGGSEKLFF.

J is TRBJ2-5 and V is TRBV29-1, with 8 bases identical to TRBD1. The CDR3 contains 13 residues. Germline V gene data show CDR1 as SQVTM and CDR2 as ANQGSEA. Trimming removed 4 bases from V and 2 bases from J; junction bases left unmatched: 3. The CDR3 bases are TGCAGCGTTGGCAGGGGGCAGCAAGAGACCCAGTACTTC. It is translated as CSVGRGQQETQYF.

The sample holds one count of this clonotype. The V gene is TRBV20-1, the J gene TRBJ1-1; D uncertain. The V and J ends lost 3 bases and 1 base respectively, with 15 bases between them. In germline, CDR1 is DFQATT, CDR2 SNEGSKA (reference sequence). The CDR3 is made up of 15 amino acids. The CDR3 loop reads CSASSFGGGNTEAFF. The CDR3 DNA follows: TGCAGTGCTAGTTCTTTTGGTGGTGGGAACACTGAAGCTTTCTTT.

This clonotype was detected a few times. The chain employs TRBV29-1 and TRBJ2-3, with D maybe TRBD2 (6 bases). The V gene lost 8 bases and the J gene lost 3 bases, with 15 bases spanning the gap. This CDR3 is 13 amino acids long. Germline CDR1 and CDR2: SQVTM and ANQGSEA. The chain's CDR3 is CSSSGAGTDTQYF. Here the CDR3 DNA reads TGCAGCTCCTCCGGGGCGGGAACAGATACGCAGTATTTT.

V gene TRBV7-2 combines with J gene TRBJ2-7; 13 nucleotides align to TRBD2. Germline CDR1 is SGHTA and CDR2 is FQGNSA. V trimming: 3 bases; J trimming: 0 bases; junction bases outside the gene matches: 5. The CDR3 runs 17 residues. Here the CDR3 DNA reads TGTGCCAGCAGCTTTCGACTAGCGGGGGGTATCTCCTACGAGCAGTACTTC. Protein product: CASSFRLAGGISYEQYF.